Each of the 24 T cell receptor beta chains below was sequenced from the same sample in a study of CD8+ T cells in alopecia areata. After isolation, RNA underwent reverse transcription to generate cDNA as the sequencing template. Repertoires were generated with immunoSEQ multiplex PCR, while TCRdb's copy carries only in-frame clones and drops some. The data contain about 110,000 clones, around 59% of them seen just once; the ten biggest clones take up around a fifth. Sequencing input: CD8+ T cells sorted from blood. These receptors came from a human donor in good health.

The rearrangement links TRBV4-3 to TRBJ1-1, with TRBD1 matching over 8 bases. The CDR3 loop spans 13 amino acids. Germline V gene lookup returns CDR1 LGHNA and CDR2 YSLEER. V shed 1 base and J 5 bases; nucleotides not matched to a gene: 0. CDR3 loop: CASSQGQGTEAFF. The CDR3 DNA reads TGCGCCAGCAGCCAAGGACAGGGGACTGAAGCTTTCTTT.

The chain is built from TRBV1 and TRBJ1-5. TRBV1 is annotated as a pseudogene. The CDR3 has 14 amino acids. As DNA, the CDR3 is TGCACCAGCAGCCTCTTAGATCGGGTTCAGCCCCAGCATTTT. The encoded protein is CTSSLLDRVQPQHF.

CDR3 amino acids: CASSVGGRVEKLFF. The CDR3 DNA follows: TGTGCCAGCAGCGTGGGGGGCAGGGTTGAAAAACTGTTTTTT. The rearrangement links TRBV9 to TRBJ1-4; possibly TRBD1 for D (6 bases). This CDR3 comprises 14 residues. Trimming took off 2 bases at V and 7 bases at J, with 12 bases between the two ends. Germline V CDR1 and CDR2: SGDLS, YYNGEE. The full variable domain, in which reference TRBV9 and TRBJ1-4 provide the parts outside the CDR3, is DSGVTQTPKHLITATGQRVTLRCSPRSGDLSVYWYQQSLDQGLQFLIQYYNGEERAKGNILERFSAQQFPDLHSELNLSSLELGDSALYFCASSVGGRVEKLFFGSGTQLSVL.

DNA of the CDR3: TGTGCCAGCAGCTTAATAGGCGTGGCATATGGCTACACCTTC. Its protein product is CASSLIGVAYGYTF. The rearrangement joins TRBV5-4 to TRBJ1-2, with unresolved D. Germline CDR1 reads SGHNT; CDR2 reads YYREEE (reference sequence). V lost 2 bases to trimming and J lost 5 bases, with 13 bases between them. CDR3 length: 14 amino acids.

The chain has TRBV20-1 and TRBJ2-7; D remains unclear. The V and J ends lost 3 bases and 3 bases respectively, with 6 bases between them. Per the germline V gene, CDR1 is DFQATT and CDR2 is SNEGSKA (reference sequence). The CDR3 is 11 residues long. The CDR3 bases are TGCAGTGCTAGGGTCGACTACGAGCAGTACTTC. It specifies CSARVDYEQYF.

This chain uses TRBV20-1 with TRBJ2-3; D call uncertain. Germline values: CDR1 DFQATT, CDR2 SNEGSKA (reference sequence). V was trimmed by 4 bases and J by 2 bases, leaving 4 bases between them. The CDR3 runs 11 residues. The CDR3 reads CSAIHTDTQYF. As DNA, the CDR3 is TGCAGTGCTATTCACACAGATACGCAGTATTTT.

This clone was counted only a few times. The chain recombines TRBV7-6 with TRBJ2-1; perhaps TRBD2 as D (6 bases). This CDR3 is 14 amino acids long. V shed 5 bases and J shed 10 bases, with 18 bases lying between them. Germline CDR1 and CDR2: SGHVS and FNYEAQ. The CDR3 reads CASSPGSGGTEQFF. DNA for the CDR3: TGTGCCAGCAGCCCGGGATCGGGCGGGACCGAGCAGTTCTTC.

In this sample, this clone turned up a few times. The rearrangement joins TRBV12-5 to TRBJ2-5; possible D gene TRBD2, 7 bases. V was cut by 4 bases and J by 7 bases, with 28 bases left in between. The CDR3 runs to 18 residues. The germline V gene encodes CDR1 LGHNT and CDR2 FRNRAP. The CDR3 loop is CASGYRGAQAAASLTQYF. In DNA form, the CDR3 reads TGTGCTAGTGGTTATCGGGGGGCACAAGCGGCCGCTTCGTTGACCCAGTACTTC.

This CDR3 reads CASSQEWREGSPLHF. DNA for the CDR3: TGCGCCAGCAGCCAAGAGTGGAGGGAAGGCTCACCCCTCCACTTT. V usage is TRBV4-1 and J usage is TRBJ1-6; D gene unclear. The germline CDR1 and CDR2 sequences are MGHRA and YSYEKL. V was clipped by 0 bases and J by 10 bases, with 13 bases between them. This CDR3 is 15 amino acids long.

The chain has TRBV29-1 and TRBJ1-1; no clear D. Looked up from germline, CDR1 is SQVTM and CDR2 is ANQGSEA. The CDR3 has 11 residues. Deletions cut 3 bases from V and 4 bases from J, with 6 bases between. Written as DNA, the CDR3 is TGCAGCGTTGAGGGGTTCACTGAAGCTTTCTTT. This sequence encodes CSVEGFTEAFF.

The DNA for the CDR3 is TGTGCCAGCAGCCTCGGAGGGCTAGCGGGGGCCCAACCCTACGAGCAGTACTTC. As protein: CASSLGGLAGAQPYEQYF. V usage is TRBV5-4 and J usage is TRBJ2-7, with 10 bases matching TRBD2. There are 18 residues in the CDR3. J was trimmed by 2 bases and V by 4 bases; bases with no gene match: 15. Per the germline V gene, CDR1 is SGHNT and CDR2 is YYREEE (reference sequence). The entire variable domain, with the rest obtained from reference TRBV5-4 and TRBJ2-7, is as follows: ETGVTQSPTHLIKTRGQQVTLRCSSQSGHNTVSWYQQALGQGPQFIFQYYREEENGRGNFPPRFSGLQFPNYSSELNVNALELDDSALYLCASSLGGLAGAQPYEQYFGPGTRLTVT.

The chain is built from TRBV29-1 and TRBJ1-2; 10 positions match TRBD1. The junction had 6 bases not matched to a gene; V was cut back by 6 bases and J by 8 bases. The germline gives CDR1 SQVTM, CDR2 ANQGSEA. The CDR3 has 12 amino acids. The CDR3, as DNA: TGCAGCGTGGTGGACAGGGGGAAAGGCTACACCTTC. It encodes CSVVDRGKGYTF.

This clone was observed once. The chain uses TRBV7-9 and TRBJ1-4; D is undetermined. The CDR3 totals 14 residues. Germline V gene sequence: CDR1 SEHNR, CDR2 FQNEAQ (reference sequence). V was cut by 5 bases and J by 6 bases, with 13 bases left in between. The CDR3 sequence is CASSNPGGHEKLFF. The CDR3 DNA reads as TGTGCCAGCAGCAACCCAGGAGGCCATGAAAAACTGTTTTTT.

This clone was counted a few times. J is TRBJ2-5 and V is TRBV11-2; D is possibly TRBD1 (5 bases). V dropped 3 bases and J dropped 1 base, with 15 bases sitting between them. CDR3 length: 16 residues. Germline V gives CDR1 SGHAT, CDR2 FQNNGV. In nucleotides, the CDR3 is TGTGCCAGCAGCTTGGTACAGGCACCTTCCCAAGAGACCCAGTACTTC. It specifies CASSLVQAPSQETQYF.

The chain recombines TRBV5-1 with TRBJ1-2; 8 bases align to TRBD1. The CDR3 loop spans 16 amino acids. Per the germline V gene, CDR1 is SGHRS and CDR2 is YFSETQ. Trimming took 4 bases from V and 4 from J; bases not matched to a gene: 12. CDR3 coding DNA: TGCGCCAGCAGCCCCTGGGTCAGGGGGCACGGCTATGGCTACACCTTC. Its translation is CASSPWVRGHGYGYTF.

The chain uses TRBV29-1 and TRBJ2-5; 15 bases map to TRBD2. This CDR3 comprises 18 residues. The trim removed 4 bases at V and 4 bases at J, leaving 13 bases unmatched. Germline V gene data show CDR1 as SQVTM and CDR2 as ANQGSEA. CDR3 in DNA: TGCAGCGTTGCTTACGGACTAGCGGGGGGGCAGTCGGGAGAGACCCAGTACTTC. Encoded protein: CSVAYGLAGGQSGETQYF.

A single count supports this clone. This rearrangement joins TRBV9 to TRBJ2-1; 7 positions match TRBD1. The CDR3 extends over 13 amino acids. Germline assignment: CDR1 SGDLS and CDR2 YYNGEE. V shed 2 bases and J 7 bases; nucleotides not matched to a gene: 3. The CDR3 here is CASSVNRGNEQFF. The CDR3 nucleotides read TGTGCCAGCAGCGTTAACAGGGGAAATGAGCAGTTCTTC.

The chain joins TRBV7-9 to TRBJ2-5; D call uncertain. CDR1 is SEHNR, CDR2 FQNEAQ, per germline (reference sequence). Trimming took off 5 bases at V and 1 base at J, with 8 bases between the two ends. The CDR3 totals 13 residues. This chain's CDR3 is CASSPISQETQYF. CDR3 nucleotide sequence: TGTGCCAGCAGCCCCATTTCCCAAGAGACCCAGTACTTC.

In its sample, this clone was seen once. The V call is TRBV7-9, the J call TRBJ2-1; TRBD1 or TRBD2 may be the D gene (5 bases each). The V gene's germline CDR1 is SEHNR and CDR2 FQNEAQ (reference sequence). Trimming pared 2 bases from V and 5 bases from J, leaving 13 bases between. This CDR3 region has 15 residues. CDR3 bases: TGTGCCAGCAGCTTATGGCAGGGAGAGAACAATGAGCAGTTCTTC. It codes for CASSLWQGENNEQFF.

This chain joins TRBV27 and TRBJ2-3; the D is unclear. Germline CDR1 MNHEY, CDR2 SMNVEV (reference sequence). CDR3 size: 15 residues. V gave up 7 bases and J gave up 4 bases, with 18 bases separating them. CDR3 protein: CASTTLLGNPDTQYF. In DNA form, the CDR3 reads TGTGCCAGCACCACCTTATTAGGGAACCCAGATACGCAGTATTTT.

V usage is TRBV5-6 and J usage is TRBJ2-3; unclear D gene. The CDR3 sequence is 12 residues long. V gave up 4 bases and J gave up 2 bases, with 5 bases separating them. Germline loops: CDR1 SGHDT, CDR2 YYEEEE. CDR3: CASSSTTDTQYF. CDR3 nucleotides: TGTGCCAGCAGCAGCACCACAGATACGCAGTATTTT.

This clone was counted between two and nine times. J is TRBJ1-1 and V is TRBV7-9, with D possibly matching TRBD1 (5 bases). CDR3 length: 13 amino acids. Between the trimmed V and J ends, which lost 4 bases and 6 bases, there was a span of 12 bases. Germline V gene sequence: CDR1 SEHNR, CDR2 FQNEAQ (reference sequence). CDR3 in DNA: TGTGCCAGCAGCTCTCAGGGAATCTCTGAAGCTTTCTTT. Its protein product is CASSSQGISEAFF.

The V and J genes are TRBV6-5 and TRBJ2-7, with 7 nucleotides matching TRBD1. This CDR3 is 13 amino acids long. Germline V gene lookup returns CDR1 MNHEY and CDR2 SVGAGI. The V gene end was trimmed by 2 bases and the J gene end by 2 bases; junction bases not matched to a gene: 0. Here the CDR3 DNA reads TGTGCCAGCAGTTACGACAGGGCCTACGAGCAGTACTTC. This codes for CASSYDRAYEQYF.

The rearrangement links TRBV25-1 to TRBJ1-2, with D possibly being TRBD1 (5 bases). V gave up 1 base and J gave up 7 bases, with 10 bases separating them. CDR3 size: 13 residues. Germline loops: CDR1 MGHDK, CDR2 SYGVNS. For the CDR3, the DNA is TGTGCCAGCAGTGAATCGTCGGACACTGGCTACACCTTC. As protein: CASSESSDTGYTF.